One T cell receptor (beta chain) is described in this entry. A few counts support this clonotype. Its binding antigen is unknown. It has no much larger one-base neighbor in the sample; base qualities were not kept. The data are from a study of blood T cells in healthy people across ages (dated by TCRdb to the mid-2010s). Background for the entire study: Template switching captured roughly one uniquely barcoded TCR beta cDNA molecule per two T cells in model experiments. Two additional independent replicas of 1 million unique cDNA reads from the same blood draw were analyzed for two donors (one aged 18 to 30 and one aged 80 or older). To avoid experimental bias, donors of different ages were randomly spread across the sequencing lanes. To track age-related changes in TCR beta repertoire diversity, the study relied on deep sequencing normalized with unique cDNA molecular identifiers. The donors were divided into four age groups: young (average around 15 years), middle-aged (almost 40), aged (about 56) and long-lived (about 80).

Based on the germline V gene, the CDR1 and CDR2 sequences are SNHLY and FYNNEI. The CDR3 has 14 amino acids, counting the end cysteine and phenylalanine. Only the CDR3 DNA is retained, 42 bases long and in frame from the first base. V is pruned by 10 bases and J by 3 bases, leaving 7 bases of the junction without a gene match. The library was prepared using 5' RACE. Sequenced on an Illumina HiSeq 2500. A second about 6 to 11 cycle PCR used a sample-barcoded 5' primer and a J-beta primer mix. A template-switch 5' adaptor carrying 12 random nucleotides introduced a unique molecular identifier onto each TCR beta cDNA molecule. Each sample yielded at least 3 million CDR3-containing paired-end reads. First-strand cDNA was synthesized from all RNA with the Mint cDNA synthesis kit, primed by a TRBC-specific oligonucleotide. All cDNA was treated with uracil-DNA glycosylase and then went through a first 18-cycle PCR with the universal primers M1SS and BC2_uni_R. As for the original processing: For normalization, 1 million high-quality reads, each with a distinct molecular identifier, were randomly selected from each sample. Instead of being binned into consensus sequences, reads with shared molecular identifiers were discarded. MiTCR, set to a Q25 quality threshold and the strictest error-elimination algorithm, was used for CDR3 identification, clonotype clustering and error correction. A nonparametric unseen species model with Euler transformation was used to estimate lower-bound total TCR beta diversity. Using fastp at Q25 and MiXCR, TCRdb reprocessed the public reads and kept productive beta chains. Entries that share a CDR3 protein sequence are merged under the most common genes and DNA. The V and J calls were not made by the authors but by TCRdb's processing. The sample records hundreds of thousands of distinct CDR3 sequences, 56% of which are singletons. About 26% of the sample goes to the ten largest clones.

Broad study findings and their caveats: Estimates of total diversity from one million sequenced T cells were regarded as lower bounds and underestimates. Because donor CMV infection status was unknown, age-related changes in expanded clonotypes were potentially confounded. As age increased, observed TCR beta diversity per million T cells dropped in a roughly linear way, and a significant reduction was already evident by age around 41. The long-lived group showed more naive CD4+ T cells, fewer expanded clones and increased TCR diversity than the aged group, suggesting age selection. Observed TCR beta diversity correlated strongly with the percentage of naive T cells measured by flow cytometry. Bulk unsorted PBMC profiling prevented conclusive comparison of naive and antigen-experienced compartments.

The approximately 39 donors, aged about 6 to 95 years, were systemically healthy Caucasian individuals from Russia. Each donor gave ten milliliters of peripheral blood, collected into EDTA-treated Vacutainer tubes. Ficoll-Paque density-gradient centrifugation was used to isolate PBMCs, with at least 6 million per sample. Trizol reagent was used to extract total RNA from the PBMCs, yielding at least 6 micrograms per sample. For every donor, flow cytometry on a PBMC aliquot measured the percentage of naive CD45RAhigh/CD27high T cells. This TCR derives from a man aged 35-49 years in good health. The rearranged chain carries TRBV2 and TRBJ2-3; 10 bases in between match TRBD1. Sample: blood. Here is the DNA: TGTGCCATCGAAGGGGACAGGGGAACAGATACGCAGTATTTT. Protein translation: CAIEGDRGTDTQYF.